This TCR beta chain was profiled in a study of blood T cell repertoires in COVID-19. Whole-study context: Sources were T cells, B-cell-depleted T cells, or PBMCs; the material itself was cDNA or gDNA.

Assay used: immunoSEQ multiplex PCR; TCRdb lists only in-frame clones, some missing. The sample records under 300,000 clones, 80% to 90% being singletons. Participants in the exposed group had met a COVID-19 case in the 2 weeks before joining the study. This clone was detected a few times. The CDR3 loop spans 15 amino acids. Germline trimming cut 6 bases from V and 0 bases from J; bases unmatched to any gene: 6. Germline V CDR1 and CDR2: SNHLY, FYNNEI. The TCR originated in a woman aged 40 to 50 who had been exposed to COVID-19. The sequenced material came from PBMCs or T cells enriched from blood (not recorded which). The V and J genes are TRBV2 and TRBJ2-3, with 7 bases lining up with TRBD1. CDR3 region: CASRRDRASTDTQYF. The CDR3 DNA reads as TGTGCCAGCAGGAGGGACAGAGCTAGCACAGATACGCAGTATTTT.